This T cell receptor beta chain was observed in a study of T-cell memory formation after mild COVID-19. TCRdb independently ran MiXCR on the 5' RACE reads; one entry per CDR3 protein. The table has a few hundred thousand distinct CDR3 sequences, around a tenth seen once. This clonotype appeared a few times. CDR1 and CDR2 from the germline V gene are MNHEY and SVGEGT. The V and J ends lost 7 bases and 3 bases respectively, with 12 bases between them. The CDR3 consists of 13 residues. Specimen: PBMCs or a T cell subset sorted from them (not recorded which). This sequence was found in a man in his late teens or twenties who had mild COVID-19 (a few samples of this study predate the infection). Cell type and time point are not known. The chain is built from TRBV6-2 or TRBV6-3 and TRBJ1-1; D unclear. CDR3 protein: CASTPGRYTEAFF. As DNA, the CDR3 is TGTGCCAGCACCCCTGGTAGATACACTGAAGCTTTCTTT.